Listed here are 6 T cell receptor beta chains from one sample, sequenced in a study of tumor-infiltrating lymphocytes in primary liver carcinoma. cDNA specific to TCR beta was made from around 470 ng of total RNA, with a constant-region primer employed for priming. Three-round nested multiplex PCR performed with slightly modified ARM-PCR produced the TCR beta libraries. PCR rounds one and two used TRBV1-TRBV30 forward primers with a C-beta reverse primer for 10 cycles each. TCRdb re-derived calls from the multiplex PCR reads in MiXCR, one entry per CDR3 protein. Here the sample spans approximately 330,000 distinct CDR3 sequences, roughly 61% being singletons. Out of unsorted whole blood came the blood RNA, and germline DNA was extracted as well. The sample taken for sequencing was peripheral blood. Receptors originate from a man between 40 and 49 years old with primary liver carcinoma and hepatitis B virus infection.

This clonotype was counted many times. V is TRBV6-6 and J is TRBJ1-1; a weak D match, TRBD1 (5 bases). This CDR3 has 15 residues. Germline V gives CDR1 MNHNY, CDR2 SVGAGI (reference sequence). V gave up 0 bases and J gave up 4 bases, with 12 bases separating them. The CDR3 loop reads CASSYSGVGSTEAFF. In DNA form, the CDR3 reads TGTGCCAGCAGTTACTCAGGGGTAGGCTCCACTGAAGCTTTCTTT.

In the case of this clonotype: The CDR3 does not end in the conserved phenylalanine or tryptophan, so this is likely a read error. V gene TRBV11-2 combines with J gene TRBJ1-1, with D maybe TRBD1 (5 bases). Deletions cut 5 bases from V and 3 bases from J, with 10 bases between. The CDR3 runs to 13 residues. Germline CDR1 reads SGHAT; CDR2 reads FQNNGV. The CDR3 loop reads CASSGGGDTEAFL. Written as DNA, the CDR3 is TGTGCCAGCAGCGGGGGGGGGGACACTGAAGCTTTCTTA.

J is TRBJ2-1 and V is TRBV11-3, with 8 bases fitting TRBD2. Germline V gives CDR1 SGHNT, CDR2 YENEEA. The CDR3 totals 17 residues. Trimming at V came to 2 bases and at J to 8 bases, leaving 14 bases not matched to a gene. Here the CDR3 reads CASSLNGTSGRRHEQFF. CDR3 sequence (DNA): TGTGCCAGCAGCTTAAATGGGACTAGTGGGAGAAGGCATGAGCAGTTCTTC.

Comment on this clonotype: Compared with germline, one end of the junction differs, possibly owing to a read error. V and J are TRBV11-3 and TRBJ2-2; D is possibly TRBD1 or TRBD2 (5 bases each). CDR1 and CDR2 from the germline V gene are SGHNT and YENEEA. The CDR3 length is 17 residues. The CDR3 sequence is CVSSLVLAGSYSGELFF. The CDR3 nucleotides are TGTGTCAGCAGCTTAGTTCTAGCAGGGTCGTATTCCGGGGAGCTGTTTTTC. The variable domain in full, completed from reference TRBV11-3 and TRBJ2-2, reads EAGVVQSPRYKIIEKKQPVAFWCNPISGHNTLYWYLQNLGQGPELLIRYENEEAVDDSQLPKDRFSAERLKGVDSTLKIQPAELGDSAVYLCVSSLVLAGSYSGELFFGEGSRLTVL.

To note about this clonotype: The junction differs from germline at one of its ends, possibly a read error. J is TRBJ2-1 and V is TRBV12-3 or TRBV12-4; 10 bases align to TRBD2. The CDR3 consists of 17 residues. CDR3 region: CASNPRASGSSHNEQFF. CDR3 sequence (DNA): TGTGCCAGCAACCCTCGGGCTAGCGGGAGCTCCCACAATGAGCAGTTCTTC.

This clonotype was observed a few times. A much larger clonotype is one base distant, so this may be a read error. CDR3 loop: CASSLGPGQPQHF. CDR3 bases: TGTGCCAGCAGCTTAGGCCCGGGGCAGCCCCAGCATTTT. The rearrangement links TRBV7-8 to TRBJ1-5; D gene unclear. This CDR3 contains 13 residues. V lost 1 base and J 7 bases, leaving 8 bases between the germline ends. CDR1 and CDR2 (germline): SGHVS, FQNEAQ.